What follows is one T cell receptor beta chain and its context. This sample is part of a study of PD-L1 blockade in urothelial cancer. Study-level information: Male patients with bladder-origin urothelial cancer numbered about nine tenths of the roughly 29. Blood analysis was done at 3 weeks (second dose) and 6 weeks after treatment began.

The time point denotes: pretreatment peripheral blood. Patients presented with locally advanced or metastatic urothelial carcinoma. V was cut by 6 bases and J by 5 bases, with 18 bases left in between. CDR1 is SNHLY and CDR2 is FYNNEI in the germline V gene. This CDR3 is built from 15 residues. Each PCR reaction had synthetic TCR analog templates spiked into it. TCRdb keeps only in-frame clones here, not all; method: immunoSEQ multiplex PCR. The sample consists of 65,000 to 90,000 clones, 84% of them appearing once. The sequenced sample was PBMCs, obtained around atezolizumab (anti-PD-L1) treatment. The J gene is TRBJ2-3, the V gene TRBV2, with D possibly TRBD2 on 5 matching bases. The receptor was derived from a woman in her 70s with urothelial cancer. CDR3 protein: CASRASSWSVDTQYF. The CDR3, as DNA: TGTGCCAGCAGAGCTTCTAGCTGGTCGGTAGATACGCAGTATTTT. Drawing the rest from reference TRBV2 and TRBJ2-3, the complete variable domain is EPEVTQTPSHQVTQMGQEVILRCVPISNHLYFYWYRQILGQKVEFLVSFYNNEISEKSEIFDDQFSVERPDGSNFTLKIRSTKLEDSAMYFCASRASSWSVDTQYFGPGTRLTVL.